Each of the 31 T cell receptor beta chains below was sequenced from the same sample in a study of T cells expressing NK-cell markers. One entry per CDR3 protein, without DNA, is what TCRdb gives after re-calling the 5' RACE reads. Its table records around 550,000 distinct CDR3 sequences. Sequencing was performed on blood T cells: a sorted CD56 or NKG2C T cell subset, CD4+ or CD8+ T cells, or bulk PBMC T cells (not recorded which). Receptor source: a young man in good health.

The chain employs TRBV4-2 and TRBJ1-1; the D call from TCRdb, TRBD1, cannot be confirmed without DNA. CDR3 length: 15 residues. Germline CDR1 LGHNA, CDR2 YNFKEQ. The CDR3 sequence is CASSPHGQLGTEAFF.

J is TRBJ2-1 and V is TRBV3-1; the D call of TRBD1 rests on TCRdb alone, since no DNA is present to check it. Germline V lookup: CDR1 LGHDT, CDR2 YNNKEL (reference sequence). The CDR3 loop spans 15 amino acids. CDR3 region: CASSQEGTGLREQFF.

The J gene is TRBJ1-1, the V gene TRBV5-1; the D gene TCRdb calls, TRBD1, cannot be checked with no DNA. Germline V lookup: CDR1 SGHRS, CDR2 YFSETQ. This CDR3 spans 14 amino acids. The CDR3 region is CASSWGQGAGEAFF. The full variable domain, with the rest looked up from reference TRBV5-1 and TRBJ1-1, is KAGVTQTPRYLIKTRGQQVTLSCSPISGHRSVSWYQQTPGQGLQFLFEYFSETQRNKGNFPGRFSGRQFSNSRSEMNVSTLELGDSALYLCASSWGQGAGEAFFGQGTRLTVV.

The rearrangement uses TRBV6-2 or TRBV6-3 and TRBJ2-1; the TRBD1 assignment by TCRdb is unverifiable without DNA. CDR1 is MNHEY and CDR2 is SVGEGT in the germline V gene. The CDR3 runs to 13 residues. Here the CDR3 reads CASSPGPQGRQFF.

The rearrangement uses TRBV20-1 and TRBJ2-5; checking the TCRdb D call of TRBD1 is not possible without DNA. Germline CDR1 and CDR2: DFQATT and SNEGSKA (reference sequence). This CDR3 is 16 amino acids long. The CDR3 sequence is CSAPPIGEVKGETQYF.

The V gene is TRBV5-1, the J gene TRBJ2-5; there is no DNA to check the TCRdb D call of TRBD1. Germline values: CDR1 SGHRS, CDR2 YFSETQ. The CDR3 sequence is 16 residues long. Here the CDR3 reads CASSLAQGQQQETQYF.

The chain combines TRBV7-9 with TRBJ2-2. CDR3 length: 16 amino acids. Per the germline V gene, CDR1 is SEHNR and CDR2 is FQNEAQ (reference sequence). The CDR3 reads CASSPWVASNTGELFF.

The CDR3 protein is CASSQDLTSGSSEQYF. The gene calls are TRBV4-3 and TRBJ2-7; TCRdb indicates TRBD2, and absent DNA this call remains unverified. CDR3 length: 16 amino acids. Germline V gene data show CDR1 as LGHNA and CDR2 as YSLEER.

V and J are TRBV29-1 and TRBJ2-1; the D call of TRBD2 rests on TCRdb alone, since no DNA is present to check it. From germline, CDR1 is SQVTM and CDR2 ANQGSEA. The CDR3 contains 16 residues. This chain's CDR3 is CSVGRLAGVTYNEQFF.

The chain carries TRBV11-2 and TRBJ2-7; TCRdb lists TRBD2, though no DNA is available to test this call. Germline V lookup: CDR1 SGHAT, CDR2 FQNNGV. There are 15 residues in the CDR3. The CDR3 protein is CASSRRLAGAYEQYF. Based on the CDR3 plus reference TRBV11-2 and TRBJ2-7, the full variable domain is EAGVAQSPRYKIIEKRQSVAFWCNPISGHATLYWYQQILGQGPKLLIQFQNNGVVDDSQLPKDRFSAERLKGVDSTLKIQPAKLEDSAVYLCASSRRLAGAYEQYFGPGTRLTVT.

V gene TRBV27 combines with J gene TRBJ1-2. Germline assignment: CDR1 MNHEY and CDR2 SMNVEV (reference sequence). The CDR3 loop spans 15 amino acids. This CDR3 is CASSLFSGRDYGYTF.

V gene TRBV4-2 combines with J gene TRBJ2-3. The CDR3 has 13 residues. From germline, CDR1 is LGHNA and CDR2 YNFKEQ. This CDR3 is CASSPLETDTQYF.

The V and J genes are TRBV24-1 and TRBJ2-1; TCRdb picks TRBD1, but there is no DNA to check that call. The CDR3 runs to 18 residues. Germline CDR1 KGHDR, CDR2 SFDVKD. CDR3 loop: CATSDTSYRGRYINEQFF.

The CDR3 reads CASSQEDRVQYF. This chain uses TRBV3-1 with TRBJ2-4; lacking DNA, the TRBD1 call made by TCRdb goes unchecked. The CDR3 is 12 amino acids. CDR1 and CDR2 (germline): LGHDT, YNNKEL (reference sequence).

The V gene is TRBV12-3 or TRBV12-4, the J gene TRBJ1-5; the TRBD1 assignment by TCRdb is unverifiable without DNA. The CDR3 runs to 15 residues. The CDR3 here is CASSDGRGLGQPQHF.

The chain has TRBV3-1 and TRBJ1-5; TCRdb's assignment of TRBD1 cannot be checked, as there is no DNA. Germline CDR1 LGHDT, CDR2 YNNKEL (reference sequence). CDR3 length: 13 residues. CDR3 protein: CASSLSQGRPQHF.

This rearrangement joins TRBV7-2 to TRBJ2-5; lacking DNA, the TRBD1 call made by TCRdb goes unchecked. Germline V gives CDR1 SGHTA, CDR2 FQGNSA. This CDR3 is 17 amino acids long. CDR3 sequence reads: CASSLRGLGRVEETQYF.

CDR3 sequence: CATSSPPVPEYF. V and J are TRBV15 and TRBJ2-5; TCRdb picks TRBD2, but there is no DNA to check that call. The CDR3 consists of 12 residues. Germline CDR1 reads LNHNV; CDR2 reads YYDKDF (reference sequence).

This chain uses TRBV9 with TRBJ2-4; as DNA is missing, the TRBD2 call by TCRdb cannot be tested. CDR1 is SGDLS and CDR2 is YYNGEE in the germline V gene. This CDR3 is built from 14 residues. Here the CDR3 reads CASNAGDRQNIQYF.

This rearrangement joins TRBV28 to TRBJ1-4. The CDR3 contains 14 residues. Germline loops: CDR1 MDHEN, CDR2 SYDVKM. CDR3 in amino acids: CASSFYASNEKLFF. Filled out from reference TRBV28 and TRBJ1-4, the complete variable domain reads DVKVTQSSRYLVKRTGEKVFLECVQDMDHENMFWYRQDPGLGLRLIYFSYDVKMKEKGDIPEGYSVSREKKERFSLILESASTNQTSMYLCASSFYASNEKLFFGSGTQLSVL.

The gene calls are TRBV24-1 and TRBJ1-1; TCRdb reports TRBD1, a call that lacks DNA to check it against. Germline V gene sequence: CDR1 KGHDR, CDR2 SFDVKD. This CDR3 contains 15 residues. This chain's CDR3 is CATSDSRQGNTEAFF.

The rearrangement links TRBV18 to TRBJ2-2. There are 16 residues in the CDR3. From germline, CDR1 is KGHSH and CDR2 LQKENI. The CDR3 spells CASSPPISANTGELFF. Together with reference TRBV18 and TRBJ2-2, the CDR3 gives the full variable domain: NAGVMQNPRHLVRRRGQEARLRCSPMKGHSHVYWYRQLPEEGLKFMVYLQKENIIDESGMPKERFSAEFPKEGPSILRIQQVVRGDSAAYFCASSPPISANTGELFFGEGSRLTVL.

The V and J genes are TRBV24-1 and TRBJ2-7; TCRdb indicates TRBD1, and absent DNA this call remains unverified. Germline V gene sequence: CDR1 KGHDR, CDR2 SFDVKD. The CDR3 sequence is 16 residues long. The CDR3 sequence: CATSDLRGRGDYEQYF.

Here the CDR3 reads CASSRTSGSGELFF. The V and J genes are TRBV5-6 and TRBJ2-2; without DNA, the TCRdb call of TRBD2 cannot be checked. The V gene's germline CDR1 is SGHDT and CDR2 YYEEEE. The CDR3 has 14 residues. The full variable domain, rest sourced from reference TRBV5-6 and TRBJ2-2, is DAGVTQSPTHLIKTRGQQVTLRCSPKSGHDTVSWYQQALGQGPQFIFQYYEEEERQRGNFPDRFSGHQFPNYSSELNVNALLLGDSALYLCASSRTSGSGELFFGEGSRLTVL.

The chain has TRBV28 and TRBJ2-1; TCRdb gives TRBD2 as the D gene, but with no DNA this cannot be confirmed. Germline V gene sequence: CDR1 MDHEN, CDR2 SYDVKM. This CDR3 spans 11 amino acids. CDR3: CASSLGGRPFF.

The V call is TRBV6-5, the J call TRBJ2-2; TCRdb's D call, TRBD2, is unchecked because there is no DNA. There are 16 residues in the CDR3. Germline V gene lookup returns CDR1 MNHEY and CDR2 SVGAGI. This CDR3 is CASSYSPTEVAGELFF.

The rearrangement uses TRBV10-3 and TRBJ2-1; TCRdb names TRBD1, which stays unverified in the absence of DNA. Germline V gene lookup returns CDR1 ENHRY and CDR2 SYGVKD. CDR3 length: 15 residues. The CDR3 region is CAIRDLGQGANEQFF.

The chain recombines TRBV6-1 with TRBJ1-2; TCRdb indicates TRBD1, and absent DNA this call remains unverified. CDR1 and CDR2 (germline): MNHNS, SASEGT. This CDR3 is built from 14 residues. CDR3 sequence: CASSHDRGTGGYTF.

The V call is TRBV5-6, the J call TRBJ2-5. The CDR3 consists of 15 residues. Germline V gene data show CDR1 as SGHDT and CDR2 as YYEEEE. The chain's CDR3 is CASSLVKRGPETQYF. The full variable domain, completed using reference TRBV5-6 and TRBJ2-5, is DAGVTQSPTHLIKTRGQQVTLRCSPKSGHDTVSWYQQALGQGPQFIFQYYEEEERQRGNFPDRFSGHQFPNYSSELNVNALLLGDSALYLCASSLVKRGPETQYFGPGTRLLVL.

The genes are TRBV10-3 and TRBJ2-4; TCRdb's assignment of TRBD1 cannot be checked, as there is no DNA. Germline values: CDR1 ENHRY, CDR2 SYGVKD. The CDR3 covers 15 residues. CDR3 residues: CAISPDRGWENIQYF.

The V and J genes are TRBV20-1 and TRBJ1-1. The germline V gene has CDR1 DFQATT and CDR2 SNEGSKA (reference sequence). The CDR3 runs to 12 residues. The CDR3 here is CSARRSYTEAFF.